Following are 15 T cell receptor beta chains from one sample sequenced in a study of identical twins. TCRdb passed the 5' RACE reads through MiXCR, listing each CDR3 protein once. The profile shows more than 650,000 distinct CDR3 sequences, approximately 6% of them singletons. Sequenced material: naive T cells sorted from blood. The receptors derive from a man between 18 and 29 years old in good health.

This clonotype was recorded at least ten times. The chain links TRBV9 to TRBJ2-1, with D possibly TRBD2 on 5 matching bases. Trimming took off 3 bases at V and 9 bases at J, with 13 bases between the two ends. The germline V gene has CDR1 SGDLS and CDR2 YYNGEE. The CDR3 spans 13 residues. CDR3: CASSGVPDFEQFF. CDR3 sequence (DNA): TGTGCCAGCAGCGGGGTGCCGGACTTTGAGCAGTTCTTC.

This clonotype has only a few counts. The gene calls are TRBV20-1 and TRBJ2-7; 11 bases are a match to TRBD1. The CDR3 sequence is 14 residues long. Looked up from germline, CDR1 is DFQATT and CDR2 is SNEGSKA (reference sequence). V shed 0 bases and J 5 bases; nucleotides not matched to a gene: 3. The CDR3 DNA reads TGCAGTGCTAGAGACGGGGACAGGGGGAACGAGCAGTACTTC. Translating gives CSARDGDRGNEQYF.

This clonotype was picked up many times. The CDR3 DNA is TGTGCCAGCGATTGGACTAGCGGGAGTACAGATACGCAGTATTTT. Encoded protein: CASDWTSGSTDTQYF. The rearrangement uses TRBV27 and TRBJ2-3; 13 nucleotides line up with TRBD2. The CDR3 spans 15 residues. Trimming cost V 8 bases and J 3 bases; bases outside gene matches: 5. Germline CDR1 MNHEY, CDR2 SMNVEV (reference sequence).

This clonotype showed up many times. The genes are TRBV5-1 and TRBJ1-1; D remains unclear. The V and J ends lost 4 bases and 2 bases respectively, with 12 bases between them. Germline CDR1 SGHRS, CDR2 YFSETQ. CDR3 length equals 14 residues. The CDR3 loop is CASSPDGINTEAFF. CDR3 nucleotides: TGCGCCAGCAGCCCGGACGGGATAAACACTGAAGCTTTCTTT.

The genes are TRBV6-1 and TRBJ1-5, with D possibly TRBD1 on 5 matching bases. V lost 6 bases and J 4 bases, leaving 10 bases between the germline ends. The germline gives CDR1 MNHNS, CDR2 SASEGT. The CDR3 loop spans 13 amino acids. CDR3 in DNA: TGTGCCAGCAGGGGGGGGGTGAATCAGCCCCAGCATTTT. Its translation is CASRGGVNQPQHF.

The table lists this clonotype with many counts. The V and J genes are TRBV5-6 and TRBJ2-1; D not certain. The V end was cut by 6 bases, the J end by 0 bases, with 7 bases between. The CDR3 is made up of 13 amino acids. Germline V gene data show CDR1 as SGHDT and CDR2 as YYEEEE. Here the CDR3 reads CASIRSSYNEQFF. The DNA of the CDR3 is TGTGCCAGCATAAGGAGCTCCTACAATGAGCAGTTCTTC.

This clonotype was recorded at least ten times. The V call is TRBV10-3, the J call TRBJ2-5; D unclear. Deletions cut 6 bases from V and 5 bases from J, with 10 bases between. The CDR3 runs 12 residues. Germline assignment: CDR1 ENHRY and CDR2 SYGVKD. This CDR3 reads CAIRKGEETQYF. The CDR3 region has the DNA TGTGCCATCAGGAAGGGTGAGGAGACCCAGTACTTC.

The gene calls are TRBV7-6 and TRBJ2-5; D uncertain. With 4 bases removed from V and 4 bases from J, the gap between germline ends came to 10 bases. The CDR3 length is 13 residues. CDR1 and CDR2 (germline): SGHVS, FNYEAQ. The CDR3 spells CASSSFRGETQYF. The CDR3 DNA is TGTGCCAGCAGCTCCTTCCGAGGAGAGACCCAGTACTTC.

The sample holds many counts of this clonotype. The CDR3 nucleotides read TGTGCCAGCAGCCTAGATGTGGCCCAGTACTTC. This sequence encodes CASSLDVAQYF. V gene TRBV12-3 or TRBV12-4 combines with J gene TRBJ2-5; D is unresolved. CDR3 length: 11 residues. V was pared by 6 bases and J by 9 bases, with 11 bases between.

This CDR3 is CSTSRDRVSGGTYNEQFF. The CDR3 DNA reads TGCAGTACAAGCCGGGACAGGGTGTCGGGTGGGACCTACAATGAGCAGTTCTTC. V and J are TRBV20-1 and TRBJ2-1; 9 bases line up with TRBD1. With 8 bases clipped from V and 2 bases from J, the junction kept 19 bases outside the gene matches. The CDR3 totals 18 residues. The germline V gene encodes CDR1 DFQATT and CDR2 SNEGSKA (reference sequence).

This clonotype was counted many times. CDR3 amino acids: CSARDRAAHSYNEQFF. The CDR3 coding sequence is TGCAGTGCTAGAGATCGGGCGGCGCACTCCTACAATGAGCAGTTCTTC. The genes are TRBV20-1 and TRBJ2-1; D uncertain. The CDR3 has 16 residues. Between the trimmed V and J ends, which lost 0 bases and 0 bases, there was a span of 12 bases. Germline-derived CDR1 and CDR2 are DFQATT and SNEGSKA (reference sequence).

The sample holds many counts of this clonotype. The genes are TRBV29-1 and TRBJ2-3, with 13 bases that match TRBD2. CDR1 is SQVTM and CDR2 is ANQGSEA in the germline V gene. The CDR3 sequence is 15 residues long. V lost 1 base to trimming and J lost 5 bases; unmatched junction nucleotides: 3. Here the CDR3 DNA reads TGCAGCGTTGAAGGGACTAGCGGGAGTGAAGATACGCAGTATTTT. Protein product: CSVEGTSGSEDTQYF.

This clonotype was recorded at least ten times. CDR3: CSARRTGTVNTGELFF. CDR3 DNA: TGCAGTGCTAGGAGGACCGGGACGGTGAACACCGGGGAGCTGTTTTTT. This rearrangement joins TRBV20-1 to TRBJ2-2; TRBD1 or TRBD2 may be the D gene (5 bases each). V was cut by 3 bases and J by 1 base, with 15 bases left in between. The germline CDR1 and CDR2 sequences are DFQATT and SNEGSKA (reference sequence). The CDR3 spans 16 residues.

This chain connects TRBV2 to TRBJ2-1; possible D gene TRBD2, 6 bases. The CDR3 runs to 16 residues. The V and J ends lost 3 bases and 0 bases respectively, with 12 bases between them. CDR1 is SNHLY, CDR2 FYNNEI, per germline. The CDR3: CASSEGLSSSYNEQFF. CDR3 in DNA: TGTGCCAGCAGTGAGGGACTGTCGAGCTCCTACAATGAGCAGTTCTTC.

This clonotype has ten or more counts. The chain is built from TRBV20-1 and TRBJ2-1, with D perhaps assigned TRBD1 or TRBD2 (5 bases each). Trimming took off 0 bases at V and 12 bases at J, with 12 bases between the two ends. CDR1 and CDR2 (germline): DFQATT, SNEGSKA (reference sequence). The length of the CDR3 is 12 residues. DNA for the CDR3: TGCAGTGCTAGAGATCGGGATGGGGGGCAGTTCTTC. Residues: CSARDRDGGQFF.